This TCR beta chain originates from a study of CD8+CD57+ T cells in acquired aplastic anemia. The wider study: Mean DNA quantity obtained from sorted CD4+ and CD8+ cells was approximately 3 ug. Study-level points and caveats: Patients versus controls showed no significant CD8+ Simpson's diversity difference. Patients and controls shared over 25 CD8+ CDR3 sequences, which appeared highly expressed in patients and within their immunodominant clones.

Germline V gene lookup returns CDR1 KGHSH and CDR2 LQKENI. V lost 0 bases and J lost 6, with 14 bases in between. The CDR3 has 15 residues. This clonotype was recorded a few times. The antigen is unknown. Individuals selected for sequencing had exhibited CD8+CD57+ cell expansion on flow cytometry. At blood sampling, none of the patients had yet received therapy. Genomic DNA templated the TCR beta VDJ and CDR3 profiling. TCRdb independently ran MiXCR on the reads; one entry per CDR3 protein. Altogether 150,000 to 200,000 distinct CDR3 sequences are present, less than 60% being singletons, with the ten largest covering 1.8%.

This sequence joins TRBV18 and TRBJ1-2; maybe TRBD1 (6 bases). This clonotype originated in a human donor with aplastic anemia. Input material: sorted CD4+, CD8+, or CD8+CD57+ T cells (not recorded which) from PBMCs. Here the CDR3 reads CASSPPPWDTNGYTF. The CDR3 bases are TGTGCCAGCTCACCACCGCCCTGGGACACGAATGGCTACACCTTC.